Below, one TCR beta chain is given with its context. The target of this receptor is not known. Per-base qualities were not stored, and no clone one base away is much larger. TCRbeta CDR3 regions were amplified from genomic DNA by means of the immunoSEQ Assay, a bias-controlled multiplex PCR. Turning to the authors' computational methods: Nucleated cell counts per sample were estimated from amplification of reference gene primers within the assay. To quantify the absolute abundance of each unique TCRbeta CDR3 rearrangement, sequence reads were collapsed and filtered. For each sample, productive Simpson clonality was calculated as the square root of Simpson's diversity index across productive rearrangements. In TCRdb, the immuneACCESS table is reduced to in-frame sequences with V and J assigned. These tables do not hold every clone; where another copy was compared, an unresolved V gene accounts for under half, and the others remain unexplained. The D gene and trimming were derived from the DNA, and the V and J assignments and clone size from that table. In all, the sample holds about 240,000 clones, and roughly nine tenths of those were seen once. 6.2% of the sample is held by the ten biggest clonotypes.

The junction shows trimming of 6 bases on V and 9 bases on J, and the gene matches do not reach 9 bases of it. The germline V gene sets CDR1 to MRHNA and CDR2 to SNTAGT. The CDR3 has 13 amino acids, counting the end cysteine and phenylalanine. Just CDR3 DNA is preserved here, 39 bases in frame from base 1. Whole blood was collected in K2EDTA tubes by collaborating institutions according to the institutions' own protocols. Collaborator samples were shipped for TCRbeta analysis as frozen whole blood, isolated PBMCs, or DNA extracted from either sample type. The data derive from a study of blood T cell repertoires in COVID-19 (dated by TCRdb to the early 2020s). In the study overall: Samples from collaborators originated in the United States, Italy and Spain and spanned both the acute and convalescent phases of COVID-19. The material from the prospective study consisted of cDNA or gDNA derived from T cells, B-cell-depleted T cells, or PBMCs. Subjects who had been exposed to COVID-19, were actively infected with it, or had recovered from it provided the deeply sampled blood TCRbeta repertoires that made up the dataset. The repertoires were released in a freely available public database meant as a resource for research on the immune response to SARS-CoV-2. The samples were drawn from the first 160 participants of the ongoing ImmuneRACE study and from 1,254 subjects provided by 6 global collaborators. Sample metadata almost always included a de-identified subject ID, COVID-19 status, age in years and sex. Where available, HLA class I and class II types were obtained from metadata supplied by the sample provider rather than from assay-based typing. Overall study results and their limits: How much clinical and demographic metadata was included differed by source and by participant, and the metadata was provided uncurated.

The clonotype was recovered from a man aged 60 to 75 with acute or convalescent COVID-19. The receptor chain draws on TRBV6-4 and TRBJ2-5, with 8 bases in between that match TRBD2. Sequenced input: peripheral blood. The bases read TGTGCCAGCAGCCCCGGGGGGGAGTCGGCCCAGTACTTC. It is translated as CASSPGGESAQYF.